These T cell receptor beta chains were read from a single sample in a study of molecular identifiers for immune sequencing clone quantification. Using its own MiXCR run on the PCR reads, TCRdb lists one record per CDR3 protein. The sample holds under 800,000 distinct CDR3 sequences, 25% seen once. The sequenced sample consisted of naive CD8+ T cells from blood, with Jurkat cell RNA spiked in. These receptors originate from a human donor in good health. Some libraries in this study had Jurkat cell RNA spiked in. The CDR3 runs from the conserved cysteine through the conserved F or W. A D gene is named only where the DNA matches it firmly. Clone sizes are given selectively: once, few, many, or a class where the clone is expanded.

j_gene	abundance	d_gene	v_gene	CDR3nt	CDR3aa
TRBJ2-5	many	-	TRBV7-9	TGTGCCAGCAGCTTCCCCACACAGGTCCAAGAGACCCAGTACTTC	CASSFPTQVQETQYF
TRBJ2-7	few	-	TRBV9	TGTGCCAGCAGCGTAGGTTGGGGGCTAACCTACGAGCAGTACTTC	CASSVGWGLTYEQYF
TRBJ2-5	many	TRBD1	TRBV5-1	TGCGCCAGCAGCCAATGGCCCGGGACAGACCAAGAGACCCAGTACTTC	CASSQWPGTDQETQYF
TRBJ2-5	-	-	TRBV5-6	TGTGCCAGCAGCTTGGTGAACGAAGAGACCCAGTACTTC	CASSLVNEETQYF
TRBJ2-5	few	-	TRBV6-2/TRBV6-3	TGTGCCAGCAGGAGGTTAGAAGAGCCCCAGTACTTC	CASRRLEEPQYF
TRBJ2-1	-	TRBD2	TRBV7-6	TGTGCCAGCAGCCGAGACGCTATAGCGGGAGAGTACAATGAGCAGTTCTTC	CASSRDAIAGEYNEQFF
TRBJ2-5	many	TRBD2	TRBV7-8	TGTGCCAGCAGCTTAGCGCTGCGGGGGGCACAAGAGACCCAGTACTTC	CASSLALRGAQETQYF
TRBJ1-1	many	-	TRBV4-1	TGCGCCAGCAGCCCGCGAGGCCGGGGGGGCACTGAAGCTTTCTTT	CASSPRGRGGTEAFF
TRBJ1-2	many	-	TRBV28	TGTGCCAGCAGTCCCCCCCCTCACCAATATGGCTACACCTTC	CASSPPPHQYGYTF
TRBJ1-6	-	-	TRBV6-4	TGTGCCAGCAGTGACTCGGGGCTTAATTCACCCTTCCACTTT	CASSDSGLNSPFHF
TRBJ2-2	many	-	TRBV12-3/TRBV12-4	TGTGCCAGCAGTTTATTAGCCGGGGAGCTGTTTTTT	CASSLLAGELFF
TRBJ1-1	-	-	TRBV19	TGTGCCAGTAGTCCGCGCGAGGTGAACACTGAAGCTTTCTTT	CASSPREVNTEAFF
TRBJ2-3	many	TRBD1	TRBV29-1	TGCAGCGTTGACCCGGGACAGGGGTGGTCAGATACGCAGTATTTT	CSVDPGQGWSDTQYF
TRBJ1-6	many	-	TRBV20-1	TGCAGTGCTAGACCCCAAGACCGGAGCTCCTATAATTCACCCCTCCACTTT	CSARPQDRSSYNSPLHF
TRBJ2-7	many	TRBD1	TRBV4-1	TGCGCCAGCAGCCCAAGGACAGGGCTCTACGAGCAGTACTTC	CASSPRTGLYEQYF
TRBJ2-7	-	-	TRBV7-9	TGTGCCAGCAGCTATAAGTACGAGCAGTACTTC	CASSYKYEQYF
TRBJ2-7	many	TRBD1	TRBV20-1	TGCAGTGCTAGAGATTACTTTTCCGACAGGGAAAGTTCCTACGAGCAGTACTTC	CSARDYFSDRESSYEQYF
TRBJ2-1	-	-	TRBV27	TGTGCCAGCAGTTACCTCAACAATGAGCAGTTCTTC	CASSYLNNEQFF
TRBJ1-1	many	-	TRBV7-9	TGTGCCAGCAGCTATATGTCGAACACTGAAGCTTTCTTT	CASSYMSNTEAFF
TRBJ1-5	many	-	TRBV7-9	TGTGCCAGCAGCCAGAGGTCCTGGCAGGGCCGGGTCCAGCCCCAGCATTTT	CASSQRSWQGRVQPQHF
TRBJ2-7	-	-	TRBV19	TGTGCCAGTAGTCCCCCGACCTCCGAGCAGTACTTC	CASSPPTSEQYF
TRBJ2-7	many	-	TRBV28	TGTGCCAGCAGTTTATCTGACAGTGGCTACGAGCAGTACTTC	CASSLSDSGYEQYF
TRBJ2-7	-	-	TRBV3-1	TGTGCCAGCAGCCAAGATCGTGGGCAGGGGCTCCACGAGCAGTACTTC	CASSQDRGQGLHEQYF
TRBJ2-7	many	-	TRBV5-4	TGTGCCAGCAGCTTGCGGCCGGACGGCAGCTCCTACGAGCAGTACTTC	CASSLRPDGSSYEQYF
TRBJ2-3	-	TRBD2	TRBV18	TGTGCCAGCTCACCACCAGGGCGGGGGGAGAGGACAGATACGCAGTATTTT	CASSPPGRGERTDTQYF
TRBJ1-5	few	-	TRBV19	TGTGCCAGTAGTATCACGGGGGGCGCGGGGCATCGCAATCAGCCCCAGCATTTT	CASSITGGAGHRNQPQHF
TRBJ2-5	-	TRBD1	TRBV13	TGTGCCAGCAGCTTTGGGACAGAAGAGACCCAGTACTTC	CASSFGTEETQYF
TRBJ2-7	-	-	TRBV4-3	TGCGCCAACAGCCAAACCCGGTCCTACGAGCAGTACTTC	CANSQTRSYEQYF
TRBJ1-1	many	TRBD1	TRBV6-6	TGTGCCAGCAGTTACGACAGGGGACACATTGGCGCATATCCGAACACTGAAGCTTTCTTT	CASSYDRGHIGAYPNTEAFF
TRBJ2-1	-	-	TRBV11-3	TGTGCCAGCAGCCCCGGATACGGTTCTAGGTACAATGAGCAGTTCTTC	CASSPGYGSRYNEQFF
TRBJ2-3	few	-	TRBV6-5	TGTGCCAGCAGTTACGAGCCAGGGACAGATACGCAGTATTTT	CASSYEPGTDTQYF
TRBJ2-3	many	TRBD1	TRBV7-9	TGTGCCAGCAGCTTGGGACAGGGGACTAGCACAGATACGCAGTATTTT	CASSLGQGTSTDTQYF
TRBJ1-1	many	-	TRBV6-2/TRBV6-3	TGTGCCAGCGGGGACGGCCGAGAGGGGACTGAAGCTTTCTTT	CASGDGREGTEAFF
TRBJ2-2	few	-	TRBV28	TGTGCCAGCAGTTACAGTATCTCCCCGAACACCGGGGAGCTGTTTTTT	CASSYSISPNTGELFF